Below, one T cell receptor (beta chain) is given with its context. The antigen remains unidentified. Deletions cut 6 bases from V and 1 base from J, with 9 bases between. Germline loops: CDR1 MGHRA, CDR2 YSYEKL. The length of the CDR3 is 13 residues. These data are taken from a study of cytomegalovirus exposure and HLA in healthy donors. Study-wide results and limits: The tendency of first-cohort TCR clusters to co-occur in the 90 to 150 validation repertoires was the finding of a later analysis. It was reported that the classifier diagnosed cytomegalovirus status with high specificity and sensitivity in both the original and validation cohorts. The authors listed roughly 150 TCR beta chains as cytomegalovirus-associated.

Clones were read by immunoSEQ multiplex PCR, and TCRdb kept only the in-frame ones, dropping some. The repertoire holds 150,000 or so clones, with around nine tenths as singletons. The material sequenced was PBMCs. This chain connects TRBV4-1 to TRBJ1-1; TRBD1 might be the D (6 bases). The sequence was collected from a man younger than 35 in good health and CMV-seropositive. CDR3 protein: CASRPTGNTEAFF. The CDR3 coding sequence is TGCGCCAGCAGGCCGACAGGGAACACTGAAGCTTTCTTT.